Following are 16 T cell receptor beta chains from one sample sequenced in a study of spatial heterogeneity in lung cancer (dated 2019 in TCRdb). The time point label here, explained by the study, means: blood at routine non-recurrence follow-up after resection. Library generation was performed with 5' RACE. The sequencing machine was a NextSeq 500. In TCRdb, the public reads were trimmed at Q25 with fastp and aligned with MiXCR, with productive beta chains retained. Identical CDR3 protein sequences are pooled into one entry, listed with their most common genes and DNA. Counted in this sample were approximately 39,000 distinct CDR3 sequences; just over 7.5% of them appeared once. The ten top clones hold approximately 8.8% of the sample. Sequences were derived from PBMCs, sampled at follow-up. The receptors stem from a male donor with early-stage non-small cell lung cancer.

CDR3 protein: CASSLKEVSNEQFF. CDR3 nucleotide sequence: TGTGCCAGCAGCTTAAAGGAGGTCTCCAATGAGCAGTTCTTC. The chain joins TRBV13 to TRBJ2-1; a possible D gene is TRBD2 (5 bases). Trimming left V 2 bases short and J 6 bases short, with 11 bases between. The CDR3 has 14 residues. Germline V lookup: CDR1 PRHDT, CDR2 FYEKMQ (reference sequence). The whole variable domain, remainder taken from reference TRBV13 and TRBJ2-1, is AAGVIQSPRHLIKEKRETATLKCYPIPRHDTVYWYQQGPGQDPQFLISFYEKMQSDKGSIPDRFSAQQFSDYHSELNMSSLELGDSALYFCASSLKEVSNEQFFGPGTRLTVL.

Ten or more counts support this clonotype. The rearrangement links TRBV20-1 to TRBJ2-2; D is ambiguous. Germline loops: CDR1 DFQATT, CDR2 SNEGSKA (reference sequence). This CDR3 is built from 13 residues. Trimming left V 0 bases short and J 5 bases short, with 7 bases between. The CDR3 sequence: CSARDDRTGELFF. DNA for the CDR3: TGCAGTGCTAGAGATGATAGGACCGGGGAGCTGTTTTTT.

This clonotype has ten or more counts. The CDR3 is CASSLTGQGNMNTEAFF. The CDR3 nucleotides read TGTGCCAGCAGCTTAACGGGACAGGGGAACATGAACACTGAAGCTTTCTTT. The rearrangement uses TRBV7-3 and TRBJ1-1; 10 bases agree with TRBD1. The germline CDR1 and CDR2 sequences are SGHTA and FQGTGA. V trimming: 0 bases; J trimming: 0 bases; junction bases outside the gene matches: 4. There are 17 residues in the CDR3. The full variable domain, with the rest looked up from reference TRBV7-3 and TRBJ1-1, is GAGVSQTPSNKVTEKGKYVELRCDPISGHTALYWYRQSLGQGPEFLIYFQGTGAADDSGLPNDRFFAVRPEGSVSTLKIQRTERGDSAVYLCASSLTGQGNMNTEAFFGQGTRLTVV.

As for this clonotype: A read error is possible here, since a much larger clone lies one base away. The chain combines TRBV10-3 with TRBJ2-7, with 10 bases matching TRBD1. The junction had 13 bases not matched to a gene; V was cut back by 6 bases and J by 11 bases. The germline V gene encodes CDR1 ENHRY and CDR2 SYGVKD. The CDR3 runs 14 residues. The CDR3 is CAIRLTGGLGEEYF. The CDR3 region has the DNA TGTGCCATCAGACTGACAGGGGGCCTAGGGGAGGAGTACTTC.

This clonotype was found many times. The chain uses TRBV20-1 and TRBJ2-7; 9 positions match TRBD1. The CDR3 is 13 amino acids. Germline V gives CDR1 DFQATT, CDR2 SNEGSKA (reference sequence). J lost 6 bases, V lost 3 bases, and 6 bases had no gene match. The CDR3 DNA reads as TGCAGTGCTAGGGGGACAGGGTCGGGCGAGCAGTACTTC. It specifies CSARGTGSGEQYF.

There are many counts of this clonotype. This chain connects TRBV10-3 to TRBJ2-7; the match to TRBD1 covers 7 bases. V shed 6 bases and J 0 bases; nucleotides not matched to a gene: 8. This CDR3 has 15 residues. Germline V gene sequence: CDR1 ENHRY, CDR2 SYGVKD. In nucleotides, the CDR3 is TGTGCCATCAGCAGGACAGGAGCCGTCTCCTACGAGCAGTACTTC. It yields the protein CAISRTGAVSYEQYF.

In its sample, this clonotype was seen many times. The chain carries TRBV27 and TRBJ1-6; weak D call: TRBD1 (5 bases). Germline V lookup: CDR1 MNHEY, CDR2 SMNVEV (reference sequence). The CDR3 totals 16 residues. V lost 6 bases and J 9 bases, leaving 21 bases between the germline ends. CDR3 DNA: TGTGCCAGCAGGGGGGTCCGAGGGAAGGAGGTTTCACCCCTCCACTTT. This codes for CASRGVRGKEVSPLHF.

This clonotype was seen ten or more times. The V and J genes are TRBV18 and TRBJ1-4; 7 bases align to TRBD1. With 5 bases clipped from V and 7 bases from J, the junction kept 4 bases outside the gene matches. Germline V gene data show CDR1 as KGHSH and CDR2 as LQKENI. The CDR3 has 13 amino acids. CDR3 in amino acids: CASSADRAEKLFF. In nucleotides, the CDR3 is TGTGCCAGCTCAGCCGACAGGGCTGAAAAACTGTTTTTT.

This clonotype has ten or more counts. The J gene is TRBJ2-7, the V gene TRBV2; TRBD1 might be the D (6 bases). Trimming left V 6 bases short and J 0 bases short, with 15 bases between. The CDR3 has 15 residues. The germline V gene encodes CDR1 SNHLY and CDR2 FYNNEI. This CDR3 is CASSDTGMDSYEQYF. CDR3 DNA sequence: TGTGCCAGCAGCGATACAGGGATGGACTCCTACGAGCAGTACTTC.

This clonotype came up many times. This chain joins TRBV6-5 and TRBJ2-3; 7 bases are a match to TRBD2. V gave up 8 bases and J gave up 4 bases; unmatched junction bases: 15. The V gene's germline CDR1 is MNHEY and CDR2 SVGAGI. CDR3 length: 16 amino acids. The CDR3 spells CASGTSDRAVPDTQYF. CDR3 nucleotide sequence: TGTGCCAGCGGTACTAGCGATCGGGCGGTTCCAGATACGCAGTATTTT.

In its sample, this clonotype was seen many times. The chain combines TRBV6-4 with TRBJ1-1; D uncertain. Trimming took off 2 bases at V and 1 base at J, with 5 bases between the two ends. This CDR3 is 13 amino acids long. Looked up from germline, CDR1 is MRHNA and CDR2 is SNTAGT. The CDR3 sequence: CASSDEGNTEAFF. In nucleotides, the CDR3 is TGTGCCAGCAGTGACGAGGGGAACACTGAAGCTTTCTTT.

The CDR3 protein is CASSLVEGLGQPQHF. The CDR3 nucleotides are TGTGCCAGCAGCTTAGTTGAGGGTCTGGGGCAGCCCCAGCATTTT. The gene calls are TRBV7-2 and TRBJ1-5, with unresolved D. The CDR3 consists of 15 residues. Per the germline V gene, CDR1 is SGHTA and CDR2 is FQGNSA. Between the trimmed V and J ends, which lost 1 base and 7 bases, there was a span of 14 bases.

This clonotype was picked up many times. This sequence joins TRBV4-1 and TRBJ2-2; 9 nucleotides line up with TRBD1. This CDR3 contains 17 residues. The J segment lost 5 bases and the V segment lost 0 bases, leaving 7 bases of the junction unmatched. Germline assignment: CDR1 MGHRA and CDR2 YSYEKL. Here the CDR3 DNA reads TGCGCCAGCAGCCAAGAGGGGACAGGGACTGGGACCGGGGAGCTGTTTTTT. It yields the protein CASSQEGTGTGTGELFF.

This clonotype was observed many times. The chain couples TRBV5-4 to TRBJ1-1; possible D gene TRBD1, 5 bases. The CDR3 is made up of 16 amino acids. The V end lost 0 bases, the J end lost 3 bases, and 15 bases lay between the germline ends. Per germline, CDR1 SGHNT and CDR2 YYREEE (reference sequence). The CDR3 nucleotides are TGTGCCAGCAGCTTGGAGCCAGGGAAGGGTCACACTGAAGCTTTCTTT. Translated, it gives CASSLEPGKGHTEAFF.

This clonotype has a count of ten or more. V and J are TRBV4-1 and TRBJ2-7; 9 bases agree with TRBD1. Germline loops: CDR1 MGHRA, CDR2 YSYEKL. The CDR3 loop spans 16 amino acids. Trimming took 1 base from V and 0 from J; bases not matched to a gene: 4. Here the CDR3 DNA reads TGCGCCAGCAGCCAAGCGACAGGGGGACTCTCCTACGAGCAGTACTTC. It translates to CASSQATGGLSYEQYF.

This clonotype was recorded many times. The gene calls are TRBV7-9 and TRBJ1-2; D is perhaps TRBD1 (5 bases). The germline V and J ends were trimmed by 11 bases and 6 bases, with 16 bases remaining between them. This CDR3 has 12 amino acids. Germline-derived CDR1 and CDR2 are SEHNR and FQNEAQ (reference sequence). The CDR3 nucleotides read TGTGCCGCCCGAGGGGAAGGGGATGGCTACACCTTC. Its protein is CAARGEGDGYTF.